The next 17 T cell receptor beta chains were all read from a single sample in a study of blood T cell repertoires in COVID-19 (dated by TCRdb to 2018 to 2020). The library relied on the immunoSEQ multiplex PCR assay. TCRdb holds this immuneACCESS table with in-frame rearrangements only. Some clones are missing; in checked studies, unresolved V genes explain under half, and the rest has no known cause. In all, the sample holds about 270,000 clones, and around 93% of those were seen once. The ten most abundant clones make up 2.8% of the sample. The sample taken for sequencing was PBMCs or T cells enriched from blood (not recorded which). The receptor set was obtained from a man aged 35 to 55 who had been exposed to COVID-19.

The chain has TRBV10-3 and TRBJ2-7; 9 bases align to TRBD2. CDR3 length equals 14 residues. V was pared by 6 bases and J by 3 bases, with 6 bases of the junction left unmatched. CDR1 and CDR2 (germline): ENHRY, SYGVKD. This chain's CDR3 is CAIRTGTSSYEQYF. CDR3 nucleotide sequence: TGTGCCATCAGAACCGGGACTAGCAGCTACGAGCAGTACTTC.

This clone was observed a single time. This chain uses TRBV6-4 with TRBJ1-4; unclear D gene. Trimming removed 5 bases from V and 0 bases from J, with 7 bases in between. The CDR3 totals 14 residues. Per germline, CDR1 MRHNA and CDR2 SNTAGT. CDR3 DNA sequence: TGTGCCAGCAGTCGATCGGCAACTAATGAAAAACTGTTTTTT. Protein product: CASSRSATNEKLFF.

The V call is TRBV19, the J call TRBJ1-5, with D possibly matching TRBD1 (6 bases). Germline V lookup: CDR1 LNHDA, CDR2 SQIVND (reference sequence). V was cut by 5 bases and J by 1 base, with 12 bases left in between. There are 15 residues in the CDR3. CDR3 sequence: CASSHGGRSNQPQHF. CDR3 DNA: TGTGCCAGTAGTCACGGGGGGCGCAGCAATCAGCCCCAGCATTTT. The variable domain in full, with the rest retrieved from reference TRBV19 and TRBJ1-5, is DGGITQSPKYLFRKEGQNVTLSCEQNLNHDAMYWYRQDPGQGLRLIYYSQIVNDFQKGDIAEGYSVSREKKESFPLTVTSAQKNPTAFYLCASSHGGRSNQPQHFGDGTRLSIL.

This clone was seen only once. The CDR3 region is CASRDPTGAETQYF. The CDR3 DNA reads as TGTGCCAGCAGGGACCCGACAGGGGCAGAGACCCAGTACTTC. The rearrangement joins TRBV2 to TRBJ2-5; 8 nucleotides agree with TRBD1. V lost 6 bases, J lost 4 bases, and 7 bases stayed unmatched. The CDR3 consists of 14 residues. CDR1 is SNHLY and CDR2 is FYNNEI in the germline V gene.

The rearrangement joins TRBV10-3 to TRBJ2-7; TRBD2 matches at 10 bases. V was pared by 3 bases and J by 4 bases, with 6 bases of the junction left unmatched. The CDR3 length is 15 residues. Germline CDR1 is ENHRY and CDR2 is SYGVKD. The CDR3 coding sequence is TGTGCCATCAGTGAAATGGCTAGCGGGAGTTACGAGCAGTACTTC. Translation: CAISEMASGSYEQYF.

The chain is built from TRBV12-3 or TRBV12-4 and TRBJ1-2; the D is unclear. V shed 0 bases and J shed 4 bases, with 3 bases lying between them. The CDR3 length is 12 residues. DNA for the CDR3: TGTGCCAGCAGTTTAGCCAGCTATGGCTACACCTTC. This translates into CASSLASYGYTF.

CDR3 sequence: CASSTIPTNEKLFF. Written as DNA, the CDR3 is TGTGCCAGTAGTACCATTCCAACTAATGAAAAACTGTTTTTT. The chain carries TRBV19 and TRBJ1-4; D is uncertain. Trimming pared 4 bases from V and 0 bases from J, leaving 6 bases between. In germline, CDR1 is LNHDA, CDR2 SQIVND (reference sequence). The CDR3 loop spans 14 amino acids.

V is TRBV5-6 and J is TRBJ2-1; 10 nucleotides line up with TRBD2. With 2 bases clipped from V and 8 bases from J, the junction kept 7 bases outside the gene matches. This CDR3 spans 15 amino acids. CDR1 and CDR2 (germline): SGHDT, YYEEEE. CDR3 DNA: TGTGCCAGCAGCTTACGCACTAGCGGGAAGGATGAGCAGTTCTTC. Protein product: CASSLRTSGKDEQFF.

This clone was seen only once. The chain couples TRBV19 to TRBJ1-4, with 11 bases lining up with TRBD1. Germline assignment: CDR1 LNHDA and CDR2 SQIVND (reference sequence). This CDR3 contains 11 residues. After removal of 6 bases from V and 14 bases from J, the junction contained 2 bases not matched to a gene. CDR3 sequence (DNA): TGTGCCAGTAGGGGACAGGGGGACCTGTTTTTT. It encodes CASRGQGDLFF.

The DNA for the CDR3 is TGTGCCAGCAGCCGGACTAGCGGGAGGGGAGGGGAGACCCAGTACTTC. Translating it yields CASSRTSGRGGETQYF. The J gene is TRBJ2-5, the V gene TRBV11-2, with 15 bases that match TRBD2. Germline V gene sequence: CDR1 SGHAT, CDR2 FQNNGV. CDR3 length: 16 amino acids. After removal of 5 bases from V and 5 bases from J, the junction contained 6 bases not matched to a gene.

The V and J genes are TRBV5-6 and TRBJ1-1, with D hard to call. V was shortened by 2 bases and J by 0 bases, with 8 bases between the two germline ends. Germline V lookup: CDR1 SGHDT, CDR2 YYEEEE. This CDR3 has 14 residues. The CDR3 nucleotides are TGTGCCAGCAGCTTCGAGGGCGTGAACACTGAAGCTTTCTTT. The encoded protein is CASSFEGVNTEAFF.

CDR3 sequence (DNA): TGCAGCGTTGGAAGGACAGGGCGGGATACGCAGTATTTT. Translating gives CSVGRTGRDTQYF. This chain joins TRBV29-1 and TRBJ2-3; 8 nucleotides match TRBD1. Losses at the gene ends were 4 bases for V and 6 bases for J; bases not matched to a gene: 6. This CDR3 region has 13 residues. Looked up from germline, CDR1 is SQVTM and CDR2 is ANQGSEA.

V is TRBV5-1 and J is TRBJ2-7; tentatively, D is TRBD2 (6 bases). V was cut by 4 bases and J by 1 base, with 18 bases left in between. Germline assignment: CDR1 SGHRS and CDR2 YFSETQ. This CDR3 is built from 16 residues. The CDR3 DNA follows: TGCGCCAGCAGCCTCCTGGGACTTCTCGTATCCTACGAGCAGTACTTC. Translation gives CASSLLGLLVSYEQYF.

The gene calls are TRBV9 and TRBJ2-1; 9 bases map to TRBD2. V was clipped by 0 bases and J by 5 bases; unmatched bases: 3. CDR3 length: 15 amino acids. Germline CDR1 SGDLS, CDR2 YYNGEE. The CDR3 is CASSVELAGDNEQFF. Written as DNA, the CDR3 is TGTGCCAGCAGCGTAGAACTAGCGGGCGACAATGAGCAGTTCTTC.

The chain recombines TRBV2 with TRBJ2-5; D is unresolved. Germline V gene lookup returns CDR1 SNHLY and CDR2 FYNNEI. V shed 7 bases and J shed 2 bases, with 11 bases lying between them. This CDR3 comprises 13 residues. CDR3 nucleotide sequence: TGTGCCAGCACACAGCCTCCACAAGAGACCCAGTACTTC. Translating gives CASTQPPQETQYF.

This clone showed up just a few times. This CDR3 is CASSLLADTGELFF. The DNA of the CDR3 is TGTGCCAGCAGCTTGCTAGCGGACACCGGGGAGCTGTTTTTT. The chain recombines TRBV5-4 with TRBJ2-2, with 7 bases identical to TRBD2. Germline CDR1 reads SGHNT; CDR2 reads YYREEE (reference sequence). This CDR3 region has 14 residues. V was clipped by 1 base and J by 3 bases; unmatched bases: 0.

The chain links TRBV3-1 (or the pseudogene TRBV3-2) to TRBJ1-3, with a possible D match to TRBD1 (6 bases). This CDR3 contains 18 residues. Germline values: CDR1 LGHDT, CDR2 YNNKEL (reference sequence). V was shortened by 0 bases and J by 3 bases, with 18 bases between the two germline ends. The CDR3 nucleotides are TGTGCCAGCAGCCAAGATTTTGTAGTGGGACACGTTGGAAACACCATATATTTT. Protein: CASSQDFVVGHVGNTIYF.